The clone carrying this T cell receptor beta chain was seen ten or more times. The CDR3 sequence is 15 residues long. CDR1 and CDR2 (germline): SGHTA, FQGNSA. V dropped 5 bases and J dropped 3; count of bases not matched to a gene: 7. The data are from a study of T cell repertoires in cytomegalovirus infection. Looking at the study overall: Carrying CMV and the relevant HLA type showed in public TCR beta signatures.

Each CDR3 protein is one row after TCRdb ran MiXCR on the reads. The table records 200,000 to 300,000 distinct CDR3 sequences, approximately 13% of them present only once. The chain is built from TRBV7-2 and TRBJ2-3, with 8 bases lining up with TRBD2. This clonotype originated in a human donor in good health (CMV status not recorded). Some clones in this sample may be carry-over from other donors' samples. The sequenced sample consisted of PBMCs. The chain's CDR3 is CASSQRGPRTDTQYF. Written as DNA, the CDR3 is TGTGCCAGCAGCCAGCGGGGGCCGAGGACAGATACGCAGTATTTT.